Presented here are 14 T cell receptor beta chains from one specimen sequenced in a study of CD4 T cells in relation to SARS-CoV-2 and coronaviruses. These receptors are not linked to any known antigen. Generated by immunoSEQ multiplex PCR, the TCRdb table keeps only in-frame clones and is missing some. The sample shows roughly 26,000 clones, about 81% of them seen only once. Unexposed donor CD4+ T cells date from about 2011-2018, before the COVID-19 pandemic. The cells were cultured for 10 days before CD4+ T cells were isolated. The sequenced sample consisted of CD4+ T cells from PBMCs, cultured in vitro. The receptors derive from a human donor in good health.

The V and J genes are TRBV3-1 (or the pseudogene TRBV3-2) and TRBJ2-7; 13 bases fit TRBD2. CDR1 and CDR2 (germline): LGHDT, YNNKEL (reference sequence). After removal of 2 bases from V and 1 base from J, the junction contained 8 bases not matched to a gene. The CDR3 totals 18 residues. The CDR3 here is CASSQLIPGLAGSYEQYF. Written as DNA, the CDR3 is TGTGCCAGCAGCCAACTGATCCCGGGACTAGCGGGATCCTACGAGCAGTACTTC.

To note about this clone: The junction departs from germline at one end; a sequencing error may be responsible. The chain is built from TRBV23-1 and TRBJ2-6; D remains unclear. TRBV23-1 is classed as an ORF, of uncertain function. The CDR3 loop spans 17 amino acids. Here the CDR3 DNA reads TGCGCCAGCAGTCAATCGCCCGGTACCTCTAGGGCCAACGTCCTGACTTTC. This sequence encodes CASSQSPGTSRANVLTF.

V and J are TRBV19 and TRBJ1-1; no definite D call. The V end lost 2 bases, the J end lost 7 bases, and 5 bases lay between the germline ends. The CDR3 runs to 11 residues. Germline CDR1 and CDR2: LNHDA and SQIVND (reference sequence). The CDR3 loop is CASSISLEAFF. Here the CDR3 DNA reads TGTGCCAGTAGTATATCTCTTGAAGCTTTCTTT. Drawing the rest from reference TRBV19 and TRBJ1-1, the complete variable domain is DGGITQSPKYLFRKEGQNVTLSCEQNLNHDAMYWYRQDPGQGLRLIYYSQIVNDFQKGDIAEGYSVSREKKESFPLTVTSAQKNPTAFYLCASSISLEAFFGQGTRLTVV.

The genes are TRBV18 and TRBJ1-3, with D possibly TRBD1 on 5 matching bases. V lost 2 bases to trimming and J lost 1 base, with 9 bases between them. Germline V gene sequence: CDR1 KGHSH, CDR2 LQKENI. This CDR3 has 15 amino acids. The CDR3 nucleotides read TGTGCCAGCTCACCAGGGGGAGGTTCTGGAAACACCATATATTTT. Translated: CASSPGGGSGNTIYF.

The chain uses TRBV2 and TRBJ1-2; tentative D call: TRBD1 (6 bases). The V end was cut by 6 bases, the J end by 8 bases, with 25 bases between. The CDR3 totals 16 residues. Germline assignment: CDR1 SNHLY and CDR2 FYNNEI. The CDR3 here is CASRAIPRDIGLGYTF. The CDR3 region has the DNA TGTGCCAGCAGGGCTATCCCACGGGACATCGGATTAGGCTACACCTTC.

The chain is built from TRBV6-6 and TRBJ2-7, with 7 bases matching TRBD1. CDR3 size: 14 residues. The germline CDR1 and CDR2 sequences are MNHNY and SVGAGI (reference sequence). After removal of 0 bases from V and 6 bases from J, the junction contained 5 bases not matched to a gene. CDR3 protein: CASSYSISGGEQYF. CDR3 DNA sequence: TGTGCCAGCAGTTACTCGATTTCAGGGGGCGAGCAGTACTTC.

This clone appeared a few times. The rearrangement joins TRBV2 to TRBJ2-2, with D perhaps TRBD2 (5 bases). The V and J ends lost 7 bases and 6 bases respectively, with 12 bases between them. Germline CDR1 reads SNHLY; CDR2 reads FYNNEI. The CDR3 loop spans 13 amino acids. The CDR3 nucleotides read TGTGCCAGCAAGATCGGAGGACCCGGGGAGCTGTTTTTT. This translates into CASKIGGPGELFF. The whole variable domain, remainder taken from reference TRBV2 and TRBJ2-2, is EPEVTQTPSHQVTQMGQEVILRCVPISNHLYFYWYRQILGQKVEFLVSFYNNEISEKSEIFDDQFSVERPDGSNFTLKIRSTKLEDSAMYFCASKIGGPGELFFGEGSRLTVL.

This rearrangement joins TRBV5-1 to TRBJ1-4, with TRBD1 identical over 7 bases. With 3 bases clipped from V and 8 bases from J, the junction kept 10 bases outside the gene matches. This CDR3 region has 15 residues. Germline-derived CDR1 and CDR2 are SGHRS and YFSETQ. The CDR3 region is CASSYGNRGGEKLFF. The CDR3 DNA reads TGCGCCAGCAGCTATGGGAACAGGGGCGGCGAAAAACTGTTTTTT.

The CDR3 here is CASSAREWGGGYGYTF. As DNA, the CDR3 is TGTGCCAGCAGTGCCAGGGAATGGGGAGGGGGCTATGGCTACACCTTC. The V and J genes are TRBV7-8 and TRBJ1-2, with D possibly TRBD1 on 6 matching bases. This CDR3 comprises 16 residues. Germline lookup yields CDR1 SGHVS and CDR2 FQNEAQ. V was trimmed by 6 bases and J by 4 bases, leaving 21 bases between them.

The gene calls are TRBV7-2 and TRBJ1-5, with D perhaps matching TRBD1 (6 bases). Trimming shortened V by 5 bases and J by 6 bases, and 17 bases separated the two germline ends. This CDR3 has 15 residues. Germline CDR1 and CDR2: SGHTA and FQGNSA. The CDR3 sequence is CASSNGGGWGQPQHF. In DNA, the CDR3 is TGTGCCAGCAGCAACGGAGGGGGATGGGGTCAGCCCCAGCATTTT.

The CDR3 nucleotides are TGTGCCAGTAGTCGAATGACAGGGGGTGGAGACAATGAGCAGTTCTTC. Its translation: CASSRMTGGGDNEQFF. The gene calls are TRBV19 and TRBJ2-1; 9 nucleotides match TRBD1. The CDR3 has 16 amino acids. Germline CDR1 is LNHDA and CDR2 is SQIVND (reference sequence). With V trimmed by 5 bases and J by 5 bases, 10 bases remained unmatched. The full variable domain, its missing parts supplied by reference TRBV19 and TRBJ2-1, is DGGITQSPKYLFRKEGQNVTLSCEQNLNHDAMYWYRQDPGQGLRLIYYSQIVNDFQKGDIAEGYSVSREKKESFPLTVTSAQKNPTAFYLCASSRMTGGGDNEQFFGPGTRLTVL.

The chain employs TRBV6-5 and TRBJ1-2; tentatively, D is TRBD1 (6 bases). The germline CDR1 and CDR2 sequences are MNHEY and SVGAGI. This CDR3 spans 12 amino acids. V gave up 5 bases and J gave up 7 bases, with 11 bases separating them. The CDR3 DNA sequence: TGTGCCAGCAGTACAGGGTTGCTTGGCTACACCTTC. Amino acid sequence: CASSTGLLGYTF.

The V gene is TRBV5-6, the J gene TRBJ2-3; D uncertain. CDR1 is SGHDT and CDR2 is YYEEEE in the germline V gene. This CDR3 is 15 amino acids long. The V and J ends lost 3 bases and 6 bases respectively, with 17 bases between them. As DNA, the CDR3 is TGTGCCAGCAGCTCCCCCTCTTCCGGCAAGGATACGCAGTATTTT. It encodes CASSSPSSGKDTQYF.

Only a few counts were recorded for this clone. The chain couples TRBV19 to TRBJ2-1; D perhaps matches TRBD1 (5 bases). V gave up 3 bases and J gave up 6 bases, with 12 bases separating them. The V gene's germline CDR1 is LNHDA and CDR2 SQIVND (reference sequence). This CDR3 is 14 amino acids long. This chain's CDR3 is CASSILLQVNEQFF. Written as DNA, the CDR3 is TGTGCCAGTAGTATCCTCTTACAGGTCAATGAGCAGTTCTTC.